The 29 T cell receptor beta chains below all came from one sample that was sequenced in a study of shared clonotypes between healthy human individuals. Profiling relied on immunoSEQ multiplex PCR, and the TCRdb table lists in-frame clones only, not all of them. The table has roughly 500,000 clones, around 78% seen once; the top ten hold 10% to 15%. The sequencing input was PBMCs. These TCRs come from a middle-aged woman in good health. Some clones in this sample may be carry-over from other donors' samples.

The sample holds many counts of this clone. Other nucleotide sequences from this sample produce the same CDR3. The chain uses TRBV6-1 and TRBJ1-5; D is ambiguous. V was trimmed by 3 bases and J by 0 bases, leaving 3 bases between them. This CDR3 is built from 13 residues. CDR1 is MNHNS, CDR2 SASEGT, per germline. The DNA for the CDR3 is TGTGCCAGCAGTGATCTTAGCAATCAGCCCCAGCATTTT. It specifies CASSDLSNQPQHF.

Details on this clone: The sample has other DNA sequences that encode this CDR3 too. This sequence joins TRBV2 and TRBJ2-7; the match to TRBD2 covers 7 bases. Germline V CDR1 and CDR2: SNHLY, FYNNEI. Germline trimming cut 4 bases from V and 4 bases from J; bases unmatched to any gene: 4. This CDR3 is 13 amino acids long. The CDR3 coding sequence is TGTGCCAGCAGTGGACTAGCAGCTTACGAGCAGTACTTC. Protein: CASSGLAAYEQYF.

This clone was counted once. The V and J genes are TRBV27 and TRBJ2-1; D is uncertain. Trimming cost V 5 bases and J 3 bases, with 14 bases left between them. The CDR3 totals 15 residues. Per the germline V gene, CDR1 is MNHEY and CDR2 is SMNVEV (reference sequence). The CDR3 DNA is TGTGCCAGCAGTGTGGACCGGGCTTTCTACAATGAGCAGTTCTTC. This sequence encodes CASSVDRAFYNEQFF.

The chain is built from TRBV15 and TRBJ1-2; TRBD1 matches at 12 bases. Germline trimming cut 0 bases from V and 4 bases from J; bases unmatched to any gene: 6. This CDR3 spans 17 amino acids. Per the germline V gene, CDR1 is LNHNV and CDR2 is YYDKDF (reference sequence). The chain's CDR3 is CATSRDKGDRGLYGYTF. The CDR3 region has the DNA TGTGCCACCAGCAGAGATAAGGGGGACAGGGGGCTCTATGGCTACACCTTC.

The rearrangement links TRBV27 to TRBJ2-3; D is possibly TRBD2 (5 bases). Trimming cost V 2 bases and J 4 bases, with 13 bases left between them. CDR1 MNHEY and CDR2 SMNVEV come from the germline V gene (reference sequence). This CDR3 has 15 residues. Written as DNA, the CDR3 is TGTGCCAGCAGTTTACGTCGAGGGCTGGCAGATACGCAGTATTTT. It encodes CASSLRRGLADTQYF.

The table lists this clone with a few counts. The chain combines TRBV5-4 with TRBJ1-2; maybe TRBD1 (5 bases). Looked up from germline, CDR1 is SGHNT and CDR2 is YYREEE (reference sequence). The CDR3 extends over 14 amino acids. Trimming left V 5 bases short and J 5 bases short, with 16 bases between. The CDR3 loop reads CASSGGRGGYGYTF. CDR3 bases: TGTGCCAGCAGTGGAGGAAGGGGAGGATATGGCTACACCTTC.

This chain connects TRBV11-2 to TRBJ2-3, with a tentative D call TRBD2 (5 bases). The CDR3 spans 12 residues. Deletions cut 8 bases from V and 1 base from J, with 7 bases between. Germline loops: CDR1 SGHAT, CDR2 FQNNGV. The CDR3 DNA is TGTGCCAGCGGGAGAGGCACAGATACGCAGTATTTT. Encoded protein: CASGRGTDTQYF.

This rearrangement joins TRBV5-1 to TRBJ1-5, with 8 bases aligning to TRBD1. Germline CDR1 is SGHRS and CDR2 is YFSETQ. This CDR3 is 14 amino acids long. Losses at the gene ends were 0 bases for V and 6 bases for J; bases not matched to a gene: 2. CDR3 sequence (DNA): TGCGCCAGCAGCTTGGAGGGGACAGGTCAGCCCCAGCATTTT. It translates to CASSLEGTGQPQHF. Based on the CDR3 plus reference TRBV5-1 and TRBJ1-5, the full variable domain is KAGVTQTPRYLIKTRGQQVTLSCSPISGHRSVSWYQQTPGQGLQFLFEYFSETQRNKGNFPGRFSGRQFSNSRSEMNVSTLELGDSALYLCASSLEGTGQPQHFGDGTRLSIL.

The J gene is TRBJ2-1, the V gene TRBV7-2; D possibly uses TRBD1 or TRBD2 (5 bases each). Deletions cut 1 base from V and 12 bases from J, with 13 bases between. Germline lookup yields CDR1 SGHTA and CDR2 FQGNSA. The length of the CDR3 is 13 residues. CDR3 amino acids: CASSLDGSGGQFF. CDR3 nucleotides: TGTGCCAGCAGCTTAGATGGGTCTGGGGGGCAGTTCTTC.

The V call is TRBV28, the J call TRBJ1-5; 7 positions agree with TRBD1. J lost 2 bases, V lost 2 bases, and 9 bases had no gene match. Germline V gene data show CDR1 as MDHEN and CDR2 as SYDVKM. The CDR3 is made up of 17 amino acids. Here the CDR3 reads CASSLVRRQGGNQPQHF. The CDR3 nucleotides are TGTGCCAGCAGTTTAGTGCGGCGACAGGGAGGCAATCAGCCCCAGCATTTT.

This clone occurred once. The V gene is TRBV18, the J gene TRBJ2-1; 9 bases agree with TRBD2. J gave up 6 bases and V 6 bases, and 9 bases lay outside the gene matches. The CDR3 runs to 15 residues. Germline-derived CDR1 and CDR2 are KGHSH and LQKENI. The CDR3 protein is CASSPLAGRVNEQFF. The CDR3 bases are TGTGCCAGCTCGCCCCTAGCGGGAAGAGTCAATGAGCAGTTCTTC.

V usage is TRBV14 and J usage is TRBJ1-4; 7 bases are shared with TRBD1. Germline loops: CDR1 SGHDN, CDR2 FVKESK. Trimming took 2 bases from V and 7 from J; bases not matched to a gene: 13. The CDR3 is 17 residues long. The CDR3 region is CASSQNRGRWVGEKLFF. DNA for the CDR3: TGTGCCAGCAGCCAAAACAGGGGTCGTTGGGTCGGTGAAAAACTGTTTTTT.

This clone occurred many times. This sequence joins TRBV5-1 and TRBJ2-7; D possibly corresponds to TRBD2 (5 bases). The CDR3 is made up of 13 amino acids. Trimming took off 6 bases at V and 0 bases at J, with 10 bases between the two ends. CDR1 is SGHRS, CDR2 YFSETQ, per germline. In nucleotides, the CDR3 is TGCGCCAGCAAAGCCGGGGTCTCCTACGAGCAGTACTTC. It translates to CASKAGVSYEQYF.

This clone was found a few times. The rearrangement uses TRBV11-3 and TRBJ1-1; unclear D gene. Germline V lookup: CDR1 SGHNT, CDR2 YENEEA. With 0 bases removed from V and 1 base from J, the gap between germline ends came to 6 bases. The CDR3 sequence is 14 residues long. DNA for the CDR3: TGTGCCAGCAGCTTAGAGGGCGGGAACACTGAAGCTTTCTTT. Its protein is CASSLEGGNTEAFF.

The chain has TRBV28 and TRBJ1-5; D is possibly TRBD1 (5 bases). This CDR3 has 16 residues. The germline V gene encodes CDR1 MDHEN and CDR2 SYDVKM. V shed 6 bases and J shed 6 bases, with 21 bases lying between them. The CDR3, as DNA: TGTGCCAGCAGATTTAGGGTTGGGGGGGATGGTCAGCCCCAGCATTTT. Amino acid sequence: CASRFRVGGDGQPQHF.

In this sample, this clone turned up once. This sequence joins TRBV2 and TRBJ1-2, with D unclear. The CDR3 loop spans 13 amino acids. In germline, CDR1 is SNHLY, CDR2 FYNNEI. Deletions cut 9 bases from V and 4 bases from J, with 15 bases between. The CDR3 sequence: CARSDTGPYGYTF. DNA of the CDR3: TGTGCCAGATCTGACACCGGACCCTATGGCTACACCTTC.

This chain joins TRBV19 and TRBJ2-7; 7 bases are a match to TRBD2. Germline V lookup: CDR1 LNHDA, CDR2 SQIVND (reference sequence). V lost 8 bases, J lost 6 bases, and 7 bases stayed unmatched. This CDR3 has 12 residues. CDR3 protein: CASSAGDSEQYF. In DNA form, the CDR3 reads TGTGCCAGTTCCGCGGGGGATAGCGAGCAGTACTTC.

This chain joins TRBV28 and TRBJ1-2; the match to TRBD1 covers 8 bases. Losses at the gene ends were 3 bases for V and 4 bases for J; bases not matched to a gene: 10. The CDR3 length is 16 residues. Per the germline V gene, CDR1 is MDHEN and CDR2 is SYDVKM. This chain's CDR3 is CASSLGSTGGAYGYTF. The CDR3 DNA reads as TGTGCCAGCAGTTTGGGGAGTACAGGGGGGGCCTATGGCTACACCTTC.

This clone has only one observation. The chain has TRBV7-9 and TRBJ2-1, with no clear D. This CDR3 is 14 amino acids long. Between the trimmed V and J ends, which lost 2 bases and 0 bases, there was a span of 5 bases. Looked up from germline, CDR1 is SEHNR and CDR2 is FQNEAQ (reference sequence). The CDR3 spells CASSLSVSYNEQFF. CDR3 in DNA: TGTGCCAGCAGCTTATCCGTCTCCTACAATGAGCAGTTCTTC.

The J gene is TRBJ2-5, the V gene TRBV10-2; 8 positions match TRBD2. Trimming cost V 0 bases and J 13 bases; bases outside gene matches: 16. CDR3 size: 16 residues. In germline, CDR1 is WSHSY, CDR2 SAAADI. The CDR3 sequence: CASSESELAETYERYF. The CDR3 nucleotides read TGCGCCAGCAGTGAGTCTGAACTAGCGGAGACCTACGAGCGGTACTTC.

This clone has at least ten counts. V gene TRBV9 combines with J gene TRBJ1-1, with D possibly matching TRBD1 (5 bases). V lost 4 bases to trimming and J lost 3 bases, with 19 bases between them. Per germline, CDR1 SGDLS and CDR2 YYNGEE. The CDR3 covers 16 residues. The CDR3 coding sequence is TGTGCCAGCAGCCCTTTACAAAGGGGAGGGGACACTGAAGCTTTCTTT. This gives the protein CASSPLQRGGDTEAFF.

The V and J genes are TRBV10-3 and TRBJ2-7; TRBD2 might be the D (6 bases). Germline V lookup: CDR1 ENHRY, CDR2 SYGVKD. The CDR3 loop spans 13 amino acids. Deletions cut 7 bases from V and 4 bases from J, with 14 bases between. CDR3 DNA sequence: TGTGCCATCACGGGGGAGGCGAATTACGAGCAGTACTTC. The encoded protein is CAITGEANYEQYF.

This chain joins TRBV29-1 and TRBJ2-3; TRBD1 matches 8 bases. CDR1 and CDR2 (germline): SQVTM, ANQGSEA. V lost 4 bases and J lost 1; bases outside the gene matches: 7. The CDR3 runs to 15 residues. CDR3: CSVASDRVGTDTQYF. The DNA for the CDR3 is TGCAGCGTTGCCTCGGACAGGGTAGGCACAGATACGCAGTATTTT.

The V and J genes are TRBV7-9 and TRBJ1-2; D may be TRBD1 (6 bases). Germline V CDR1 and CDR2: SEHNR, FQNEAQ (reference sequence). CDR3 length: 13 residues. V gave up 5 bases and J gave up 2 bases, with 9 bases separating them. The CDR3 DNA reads TGTGCCAGCAGCGGGGACACAAACTATGGCTACACCTTC. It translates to CASSGDTNYGYTF.

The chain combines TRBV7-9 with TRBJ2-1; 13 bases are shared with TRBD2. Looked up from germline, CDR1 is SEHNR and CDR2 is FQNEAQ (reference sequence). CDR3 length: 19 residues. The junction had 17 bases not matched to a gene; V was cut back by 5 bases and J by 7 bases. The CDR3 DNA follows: TGTGCCAGCAGCACCAGGACTAGCGGGAGTGCGTCGGAACTTAATGAGCAGTTCTTC. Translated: CASSTRTSGSASELNEQFF.

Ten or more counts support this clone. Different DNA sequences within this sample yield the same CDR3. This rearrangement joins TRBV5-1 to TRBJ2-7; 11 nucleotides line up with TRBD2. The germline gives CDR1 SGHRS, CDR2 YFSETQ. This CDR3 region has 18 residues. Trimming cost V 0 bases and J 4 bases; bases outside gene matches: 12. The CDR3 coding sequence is TGCGCCAGCAGCTTGGTGGCTAGCGGGAGGACCACTCCTTACGAGCAGTACTTC. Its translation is CASSLVASGRTTPYEQYF.

CDR3 coding DNA: TGTGCCAGCAGCCGGTACAGGGGGCGGTACGAGCAGTACTTC. This sequence encodes CASSRYRGRYEQYF. The chain uses TRBV11-2 and TRBJ2-7; 9 nucleotides match TRBD1. Germline V CDR1 and CDR2: SGHAT, FQNNGV. V lost 5 bases, J lost 4 bases, and 6 bases stayed unmatched. The CDR3 runs to 14 residues.

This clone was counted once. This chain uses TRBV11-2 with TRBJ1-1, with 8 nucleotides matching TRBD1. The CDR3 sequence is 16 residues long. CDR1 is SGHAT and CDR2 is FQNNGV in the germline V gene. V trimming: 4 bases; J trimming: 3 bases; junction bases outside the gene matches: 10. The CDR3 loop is CASSSPSGGADTEAFF. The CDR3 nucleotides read TGTGCCAGCAGCTCTCCGTCAGGGGGCGCGGACACTGAAGCTTTCTTT.

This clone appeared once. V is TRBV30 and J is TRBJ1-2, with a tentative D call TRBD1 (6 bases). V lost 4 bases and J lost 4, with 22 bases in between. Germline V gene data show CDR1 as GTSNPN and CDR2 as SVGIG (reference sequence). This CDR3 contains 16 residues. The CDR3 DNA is TGTGCCTGGAACCCGGGTGTCAGGGGAAGTCTCTATGGCTACACCTTC. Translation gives CAWNPGVRGSLYGYTF.